This entry is about one T cell receptor beta chain. The antigen remains unidentified. The germline gene is not matched at one end of the junction; a read error may be the cause. Ten milliliters of peripheral blood were drawn from each donor. The authors extracted at least 5.5 micrograms of total RNA per sample. This sample was taken from a study of blood T cells in healthy people across ages. The CDR3 is 14 amino acids. The germline V gene has CDR1 MGHDK and CDR2 SYGVNS. Then a second PCR, running about 6 to 12 cycles, was carried out with a sample-barcoded 5' primer and a J-beta primer mix. Using its own MiXCR run on the 5' RACE reads, TCRdb lists one record per CDR3 protein. The table lists about 1,400,000 distinct CDR3 sequences, roughly 64% of them singletons, with 6.7% in the top ten. Broader study findings: More naive CD4+ cells and higher diversity were found in long-lived than in aged donors. Correlation between TCR beta diversity and naive T cell percentage was strong.

This TCR derives from a man between 18 and 35 years old in good health. This chain links TRBV25-1 with TRBJ2-3; 8 positions agree with TRBD1. Sequenced: blood. DNA for the CDR3: TGTGCCCGCAGCAGGACAGGGTCCACAGATACGCAGTATTTT. It codes for CARSRTGSTDTQYF.